The 11 T cell receptor beta chains below were found in one sample sequenced in a study of cytomegalovirus exposure and HLA in healthy donors. The PCR used 60 Vbeta and 13 Jbeta primers. Method: immunoSEQ multiplex PCR; TCRdb's copy keeps in-frame clones and lacks some. The repertoire consists of about 150,000 clones, with 70% occurring once and the leading ten covering 2.1%. The sample was PBMCs. These receptors were collected from a woman aged 60-70 years in good health and CMV-seropositive.

The V gene is TRBV15, the J gene TRBJ1-5; 8 nucleotides align to TRBD1. The ends lost 0 bases at V and 7 bases at J; junction bases unmatched: 2. Germline lookup yields CDR1 LNHNV and CDR2 YYDKDF (reference sequence). The CDR3 covers 14 residues. The DNA of the CDR3 is TGTGCCACCAGCAGAGAACAGGGGGTCCAGCCCCAGCATTTT. This gives the protein CATSREQGVQPQHF.

V usage is TRBV25-1 and J usage is TRBJ2-1; D perhaps matches TRBD2 (6 bases). The CDR3 length is 16 residues. V dropped 7 bases and J dropped 7 bases, with 23 bases sitting between them. The germline gives CDR1 MGHDK, CDR2 SYGVNS. The DNA of the CDR3 is TGTGCCAGCATTAGTGGCGGGCGGGAAGGCGGGAATGAGCAGTTCTTC. Its protein product is CASISGGREGGNEQFF.

This chain connects TRBV5-1 to TRBJ2-7, with 9 bases identical to TRBD1. The germline V gene has CDR1 SGHRS and CDR2 YFSETQ. V lost 4 bases, J lost 7 bases, and 9 bases stayed unmatched. CDR3 size: 14 residues. CDR3 sequence (DNA): TGCGCCAGCAGCCTCCGGGACAGGGAAAGTGAGCAGTACTTC. This codes for CASSLRDRESEQYF.

This clone showed up just a few times. The chain combines TRBV19 with TRBJ2-7, with D perhaps matching TRBD2 (5 bases). CDR1 is LNHDA and CDR2 is SQIVND in the germline V gene (reference sequence). V shed 3 bases and J shed 3 bases, with 24 bases lying between them. The CDR3 spans 18 residues. This chain's CDR3 is CASSIGNQRPPLHYEQYF. The CDR3 DNA reads as TGTGCCAGTAGTATCGGGAATCAGAGGCCCCCCTTACACTACGAGCAGTACTTC.

The genes are TRBV5-1 and TRBJ2-3, with 7 positions matching TRBD2. With 3 bases clipped from V and 0 bases from J, the junction kept 4 bases outside the gene matches. This CDR3 spans 15 amino acids. Germline V gene data show CDR1 as SGHRS and CDR2 as YFSETQ. The CDR3 nucleotides read TGCGCCAGCAGCTCGACTAGCCGAAGCACAGATACGCAGTATTTT. Its translation is CASSSTSRSTDTQYF.

This rearrangement joins TRBV28 to TRBJ2-7; the match to TRBD1 covers 7 bases. The V gene end was trimmed by 6 bases and the J gene end by 2 bases; junction bases not matched to a gene: 7. This CDR3 spans 14 amino acids. CDR1 and CDR2 (germline): MDHEN, SYDVKM. CDR3 DNA sequence: TGTGCCAGCAGGGCCGGGACAGTGGCCTACGAGCAGTACTTC. Translated, it gives CASRAGTVAYEQYF.

This clone was counted only a few times. The chain has TRBV6-5 and TRBJ2-1, with 10 positions matching TRBD2. The CDR3 sequence is 15 residues long. The germline CDR1 and CDR2 sequences are MNHEY and SVGAGI. With 6 bases clipped from V and 1 base from J, the junction kept 3 bases outside the gene matches. In DNA form, the CDR3 reads TGTGCCAGCAGGATACTAGCGGGATCCTACAATGAGCAGTTCTTC. As protein: CASRILAGSYNEQFF.

The V and J genes are TRBV29-1 and TRBJ1-1; 8 nucleotides line up with TRBD1. The CDR3 length is 12 residues. V lost 4 bases, J lost 2 bases, and 0 bases stayed unmatched. The germline gives CDR1 SQVTM, CDR2 ANQGSEA. CDR3 in DNA: TGCAGCGTTGCAGGGGGCAACACTGAAGCTTTCTTT. Translating gives CSVAGGNTEAFF.

The V and J genes are TRBV5-4 and TRBJ2-3, with TRBD2 matching over 11 bases. The CDR3 spans 16 residues. Germline CDR1 and CDR2: SGHNT and YYREEE (reference sequence). V lost 8 bases and J lost 0; bases outside the gene matches: 8. DNA of the CDR3: TGTGCCAGTACTAGCGGGAGAGCGGGAAGCACAGATACGCAGTATTTT. Protein product: CASTSGRAGSTDTQYF.

A few counts support this clone. This chain's CDR3 is CAWRNSGANVLTF. CDR3 nucleotide sequence: TGTGCCTGGCGTAACTCTGGGGCCAACGTCCTGACTTTC. The V gene is TRBV30, the J gene TRBJ2-6; D is unresolved. The germline V gene encodes CDR1 GTSNPN and CDR2 SVGIG (reference sequence). This CDR3 spans 13 amino acids. V was cut by 5 bases and J by 0 bases, with 5 bases left in between.

The chain combines TRBV27 with TRBJ1-1; TRBD1 aligns across 8 bases. J lost 1 base, V lost 4 bases, and 2 bases had no gene match. The CDR3 length is 14 residues. Per the germline V gene, CDR1 is MNHEY and CDR2 is SMNVEV (reference sequence). The CDR3 bases are TGTGCCAGCAGTTGGACAGGGACGAACACTGAAGCTTTCTTT. Protein: CASSWTGTNTEAFF.